This T cell receptor beta chain is from a study of technical replicates of blood from several donors. TCRdb keeps only in-frame clones here, not all; method: immunoSEQ multiplex PCR. The table lists about 79,000 clones, approximately 92% of them singletons. Germline trimming cut 7 bases from V and 6 bases from J; bases unmatched to any gene: 7. The CDR3 runs to 13 residues. Looked up from germline, CDR1 is SEHNR and CDR2 is FQNEAQ (reference sequence). This sequence was found in a human donor in good health. Some clones in this sample may be carry-over from other donors' samples. The source material was T cells isolated from PBMCs. This chain joins TRBV7-9 and TRBJ1-2; TRBD1 aligns across 8 bases. CDR3 in DNA: TGTGCCAGCACCATGACAGGGGTCGATGGCTACACCTTC. Amino acid sequence: CASTMTGVDGYTF.